The present T cell receptor (beta chain) was sequenced within a study of blood T cell repertoires in COVID-19. TCRdb keeps only in-frame clones here, not all; method: immunoSEQ multiplex PCR. This table has about 270,000 clones, 86% appearing once. CDR3 length: 20 amino acids. Germline CDR1 and CDR2: MNHEY and SMNVEV (reference sequence). V shed 6 bases and J shed 0 bases, with 27 bases lying between them. This clonotype originated in a woman aged 18-29 years who had recovered from COVID-19. This chain links TRBV27 with TRBJ2-1; possibly TRBD2 for D (8 bases). What was sequenced was PBMCs or T cells enriched from blood (not recorded which). CDR3 DNA: TGTGCCAGCAGGGCCAAGGGGGCGGGGGGTTACTTGAGCTCCTACAATGAGCAGTTCTTC. Protein product: CASRAKGAGGYLSSYNEQFF.